This TCR beta chain came from a study of T cell repertoires in cytomegalovirus infection. Across the study: Both a matching HLA type and CMV infection were indicated by public TCR beta signatures.

The CDR3 contains 14 residues. The germline V gene encodes CDR1 SGHTA and CDR2 FQGNSA. The V and J ends lost 3 bases and 9 bases respectively, with 17 bases between them. Via MiXCR, TCRdb re-called the reads, giving one row per CDR3 protein. In the table there are about 830,000 distinct CDR3 sequences, over 25% of which are singletons. In its sample, this clonotype was seen a few times. Its specificity is not known. Whole-study results and caveats: Summed public TCR beta family frequency identified CMV carriers bearing the relevant HLA.

The chain recombines TRBV7-2 with TRBJ2-5; no definite D call. The sample in question was cultured CD8+ T cells from PBMCs, obtained from culture after CMV antigen stimulation. The receptor comes from a human donor in good health (CMV status not recorded). Some clones in this sample may be carry-over from other donors' samples. In DNA, the CDR3 is TGTGCCAGCAGCTTGTCCTACGGCTATGGGTCCCAGTACTTC. Amino acid sequence: CASSLSYGYGSQYF.